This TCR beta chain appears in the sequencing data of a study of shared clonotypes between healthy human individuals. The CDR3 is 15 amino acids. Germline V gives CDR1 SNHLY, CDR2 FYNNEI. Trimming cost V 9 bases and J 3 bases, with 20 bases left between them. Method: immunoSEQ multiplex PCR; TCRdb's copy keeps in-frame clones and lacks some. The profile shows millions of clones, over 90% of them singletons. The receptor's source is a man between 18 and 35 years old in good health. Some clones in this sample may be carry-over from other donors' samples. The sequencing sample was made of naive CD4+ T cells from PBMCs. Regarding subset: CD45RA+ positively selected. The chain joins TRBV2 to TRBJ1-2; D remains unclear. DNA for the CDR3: TGTGCCAGGGGAGACAAGGGAGGGCCGTACTATGGCTACACCTTC. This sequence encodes CARGDKGGPYYGYTF.